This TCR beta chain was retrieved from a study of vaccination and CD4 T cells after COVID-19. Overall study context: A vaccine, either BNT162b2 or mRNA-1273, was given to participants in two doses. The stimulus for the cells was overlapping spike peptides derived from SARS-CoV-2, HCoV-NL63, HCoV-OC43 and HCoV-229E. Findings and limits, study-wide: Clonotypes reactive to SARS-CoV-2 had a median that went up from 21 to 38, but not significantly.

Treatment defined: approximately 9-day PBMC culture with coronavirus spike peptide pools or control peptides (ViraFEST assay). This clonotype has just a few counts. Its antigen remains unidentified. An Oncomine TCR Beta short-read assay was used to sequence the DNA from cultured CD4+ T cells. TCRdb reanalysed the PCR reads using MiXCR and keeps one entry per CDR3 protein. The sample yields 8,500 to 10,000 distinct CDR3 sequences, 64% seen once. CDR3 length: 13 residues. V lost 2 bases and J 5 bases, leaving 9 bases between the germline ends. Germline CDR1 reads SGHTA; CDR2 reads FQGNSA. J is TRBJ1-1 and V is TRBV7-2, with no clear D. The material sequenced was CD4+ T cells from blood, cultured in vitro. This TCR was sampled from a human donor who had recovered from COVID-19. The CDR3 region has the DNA TGTGCCAGCAGCTTATCTTCACGAACTGAAGCTTTCTTT. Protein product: CASSLSSRTEAFF.